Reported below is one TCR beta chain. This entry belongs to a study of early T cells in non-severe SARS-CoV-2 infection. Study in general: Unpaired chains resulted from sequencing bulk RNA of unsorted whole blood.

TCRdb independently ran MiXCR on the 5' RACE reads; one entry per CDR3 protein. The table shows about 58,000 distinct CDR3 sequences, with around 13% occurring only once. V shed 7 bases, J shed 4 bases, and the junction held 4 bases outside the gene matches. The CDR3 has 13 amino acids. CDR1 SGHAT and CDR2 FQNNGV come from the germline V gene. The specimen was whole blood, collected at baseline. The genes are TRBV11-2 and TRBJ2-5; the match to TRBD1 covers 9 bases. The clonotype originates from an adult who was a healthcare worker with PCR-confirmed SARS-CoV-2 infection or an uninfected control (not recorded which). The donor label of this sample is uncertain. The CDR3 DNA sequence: TGTGCCAGCACCGGGACAGGGAGAGAGACCCAGTACTTC. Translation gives CASTGTGRETQYF. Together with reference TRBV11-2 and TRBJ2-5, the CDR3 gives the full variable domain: EAGVAQSPRYKIIEKRQSVAFWCNPISGHATLYWYQQILGQGPKLLIQFQNNGVVDDSQLPKDRFSAERLKGVDSTLKIQPAKLEDSAVYLCASTGTGRETQYFGPGTRLLVL.